This T cell receptor (beta chain) was sequenced for a study of post-analysis software for immune sequencing data. Study-wide context: In terms of disease course, relapsing-remitting, secondary progressive and progressive-relapsing multiple sclerosis were included.

Germline lookup yields CDR1 DFQATT and CDR2 SNEGSKA (reference sequence). V gave up 0 bases and J gave up 2 bases, with 17 bases separating them. This CDR3 contains 16 residues. The authors incorporated unique molecular identifiers into the TCR beta cDNA libraries. TCRdb itself ran the PCR reads through MiXCR, one entry per CDR3 protein. Of hundreds of thousands of distinct CDR3 sequences in the sample, 53% are singletons; the top ten hold 4% to 5.5%. Findings of the study overall: Four or five TRBV segments occurring more often in patients than controls included TRBV5-6, TRBV5-1 and TRBV20-1. Analysis by F measure revealed that same-batch samples clustered strongly together. Those with multiple sclerosis, the patient group, showed significantly lower normalized Chao1 diversity than controls.

This clonotype occurred once. Its antigen is undetermined. The sequenced sample was blood. The clonotype was recovered from a girl aged 10 to 17 with multiple sclerosis. This chain connects TRBV20-1 to TRBJ2-7; D is ambiguous. The CDR3 sequence: CSARDLGSNKPYEQYF. CDR3 bases: TGCAGTGCTAGAGATCTCGGTAGTAACAAACCCTACGAGCAGTACTTC.